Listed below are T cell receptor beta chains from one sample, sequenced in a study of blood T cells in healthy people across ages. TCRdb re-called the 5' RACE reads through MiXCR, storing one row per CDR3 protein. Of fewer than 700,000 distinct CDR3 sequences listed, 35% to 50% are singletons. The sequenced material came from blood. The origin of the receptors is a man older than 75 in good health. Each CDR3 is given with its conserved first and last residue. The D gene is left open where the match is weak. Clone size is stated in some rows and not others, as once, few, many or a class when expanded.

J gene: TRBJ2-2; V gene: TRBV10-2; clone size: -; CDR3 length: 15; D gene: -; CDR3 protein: CASSDQGAGTGELFF; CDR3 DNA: TGCGCCAGCAGTGATCAGGGTGCGGGTACCGGGGAGCTGTTTTTT
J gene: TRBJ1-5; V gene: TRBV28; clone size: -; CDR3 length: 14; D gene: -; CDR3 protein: CASRLGGQGQPQHF; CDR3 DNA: TGTGCCAGCAGACTAGGGGGGCAGGGTCAGCCCCAGCATTTT
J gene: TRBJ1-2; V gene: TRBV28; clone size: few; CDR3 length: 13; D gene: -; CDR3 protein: CASSAGANYGYTF; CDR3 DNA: TGTGCCAGCAGTGCCGGGGCCAACTATGGCTACACCTTC
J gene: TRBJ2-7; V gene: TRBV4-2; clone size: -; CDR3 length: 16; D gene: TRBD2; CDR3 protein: CASSPTTSGRLNEQYF; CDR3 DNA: TGTGCCAGCAGCCCAACCACTAGCGGGAGATTAAACGAGCAGTACTTC
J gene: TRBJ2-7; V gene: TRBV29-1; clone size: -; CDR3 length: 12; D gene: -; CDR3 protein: CSVWVRSYEQYF; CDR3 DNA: TGCAGCGTTTGGGTGCGCTCCTACGAGCAGTACTTC
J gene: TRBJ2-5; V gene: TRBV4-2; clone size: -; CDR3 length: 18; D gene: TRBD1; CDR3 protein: CASSRQLRDRGRGETQYF; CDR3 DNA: TGTGCCAGCAGCCGCCAACTCCGGGACAGGGGGCGCGGAGAGACCCAGTACTTC
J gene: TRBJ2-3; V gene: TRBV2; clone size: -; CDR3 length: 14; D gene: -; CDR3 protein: CASSEARNTDTQYF; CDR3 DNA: TGTGCCAGCAGTGAAGCTAGAAACACAGATACGCAGTATTTT
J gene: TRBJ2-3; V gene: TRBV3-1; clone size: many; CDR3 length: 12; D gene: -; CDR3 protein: CASSQDTDTQYF; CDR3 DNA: TGTGCCAGCAGCCAAGACACAGATACGCAGTATTTT
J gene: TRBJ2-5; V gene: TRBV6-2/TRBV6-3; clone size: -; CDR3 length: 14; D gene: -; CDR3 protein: CASTQGRRQETQYF; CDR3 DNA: TGTGCCAGCACCCAGGGCAGGAGACAAGAGACCCAGTACTTC
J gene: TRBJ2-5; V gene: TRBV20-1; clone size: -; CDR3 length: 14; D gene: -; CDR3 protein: CSADRRGKGNEQYF; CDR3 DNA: TGCAGTGCGGATCGACGGGGGAAGGGGAATGAGCAGTACTTC
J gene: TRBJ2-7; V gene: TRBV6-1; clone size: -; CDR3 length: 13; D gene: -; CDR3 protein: CATADSSSYEQYF; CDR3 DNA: TGTGCCACCGCGGACAGTTCCTCCTACGAGCAGTACTTC
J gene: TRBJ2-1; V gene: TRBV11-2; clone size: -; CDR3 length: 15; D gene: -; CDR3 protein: CASTIRGDIYNEQFF; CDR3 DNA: TGTGCCAGCACCATTCGGGGAGACATATACAATGAGCAGTTCTTC
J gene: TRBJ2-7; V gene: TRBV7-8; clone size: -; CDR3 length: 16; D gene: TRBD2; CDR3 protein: CASSFPGTSGGYEQYF; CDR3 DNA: TGTGCCAGCAGCTTCCCCGGGACTAGCGGGGGCTACGAGCAGTACTTC
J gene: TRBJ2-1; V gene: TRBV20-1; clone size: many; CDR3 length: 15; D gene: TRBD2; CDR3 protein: CSSREERGDFNEQFF; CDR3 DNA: TGCAGTTCGAGAGAAGAGCGGGGGGACTTCAATGAGCAGTTCTTC
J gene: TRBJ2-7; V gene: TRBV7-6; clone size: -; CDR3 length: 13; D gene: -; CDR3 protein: CASSLGSGSEQYF; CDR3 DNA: TGTGCCAGCAGCCTCGGGTCGGGCAGCGAGCAGTACTTC
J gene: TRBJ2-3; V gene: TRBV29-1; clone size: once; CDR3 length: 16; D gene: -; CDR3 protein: CSVEGLLRGGTDTQYF; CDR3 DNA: TGCAGCGTTGAAGGTCTCCTGAGAGGGGGAACAGATACGCAGTATTTT